Sequencing of this T cell receptor beta chain was carried out in a study of cytomegalovirus exposure and HLA in healthy donors. For the study at large: Researchers found that approximately 80% of 398 genotyped donors fell within the Caucasian-associated ancestry cluster.

This clone was detected a few times. Other nucleotide sequences from this sample produce the same CDR3. CDR1 and CDR2 (germline): KGHSH, LQKENI. The length of the CDR3 is 16 residues. Trimming cost V 2 bases and J 1 base, with 12 bases left between them. Participants comprised healthy donors of bone marrow. 60 Vbeta and 13 Jbeta primers were used in PCR. The protocol was immunoSEQ multiplex PCR, while the TCRdb copy is restricted to in-frame clones and leaves out a portion. The sample lists roughly 200,000 clones; roughly 9.4% were seen once. The sequence derives from a woman in her twenties or thirties in good health and CMV-seropositive. The chain links TRBV18 to TRBJ1-5; D may be TRBD1 (6 bases). Source material: PBMCs. The CDR3 region is CASSPSPGASNQPQHF. The CDR3 DNA sequence: TGTGCCAGCTCACCATCACCAGGGGCGAGCAATCAGCCCCAGCATTTT.